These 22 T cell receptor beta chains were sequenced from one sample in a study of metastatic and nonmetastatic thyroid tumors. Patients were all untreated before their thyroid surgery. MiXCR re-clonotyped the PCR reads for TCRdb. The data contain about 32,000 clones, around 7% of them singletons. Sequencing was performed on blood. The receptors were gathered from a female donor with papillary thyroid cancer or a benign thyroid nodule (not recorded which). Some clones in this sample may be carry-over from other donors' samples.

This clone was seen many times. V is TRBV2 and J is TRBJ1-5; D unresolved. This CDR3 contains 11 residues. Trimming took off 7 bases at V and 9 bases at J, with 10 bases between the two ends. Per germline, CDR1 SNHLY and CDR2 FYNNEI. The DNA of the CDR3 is TGTGCCAGCACCAATACGGGGCCCCAGCATTTT. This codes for CASTNTGPQHF. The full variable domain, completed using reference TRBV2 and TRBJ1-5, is EPEVTQTPSHQVTQMGQEVILRCVPISNHLYFYWYRQILGQKVEFLVSFYNNEISEKSEIFDDQFSVERPDGSNFTLKIRSTKLEDSAMYFCASTNTGPQHFGDGTRLSIL.

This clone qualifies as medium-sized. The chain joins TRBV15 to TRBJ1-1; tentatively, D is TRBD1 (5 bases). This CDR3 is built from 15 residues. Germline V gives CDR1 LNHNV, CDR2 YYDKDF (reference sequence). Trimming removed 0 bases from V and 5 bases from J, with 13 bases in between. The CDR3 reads CATSRDRDYGTEAFF. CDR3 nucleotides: TGTGCCACCAGCAGAGATAGGGACTACGGAACTGAAGCTTTCTTT.

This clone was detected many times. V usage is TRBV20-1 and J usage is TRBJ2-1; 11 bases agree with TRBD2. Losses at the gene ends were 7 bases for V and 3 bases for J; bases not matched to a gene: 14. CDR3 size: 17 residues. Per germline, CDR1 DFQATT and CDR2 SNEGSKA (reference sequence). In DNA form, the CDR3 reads TGCAGTGTTTCGGCCGGGACTAGCGGAAGGTTCTACAATGAGCAGTTCTTC. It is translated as CSVSAGTSGRFYNEQFF.

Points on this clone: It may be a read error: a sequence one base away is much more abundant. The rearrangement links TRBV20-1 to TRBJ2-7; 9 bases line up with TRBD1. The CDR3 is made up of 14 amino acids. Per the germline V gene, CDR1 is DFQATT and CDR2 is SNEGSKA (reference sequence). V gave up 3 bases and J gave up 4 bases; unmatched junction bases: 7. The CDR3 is CSASLTGGGYEQYF. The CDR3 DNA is TGCAGTGCTAGTTTGACAGGGGGAGGGTACGAGCAGTACTTC.

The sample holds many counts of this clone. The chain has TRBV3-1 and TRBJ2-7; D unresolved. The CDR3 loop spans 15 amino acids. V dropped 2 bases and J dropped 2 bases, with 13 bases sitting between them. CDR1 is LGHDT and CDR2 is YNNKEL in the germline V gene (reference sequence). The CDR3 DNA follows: TGTGCCAGCAGCCAATCGTCATTTAATGCCTACGAGCAGTACTTC. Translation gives CASSQSSFNAYEQYF.

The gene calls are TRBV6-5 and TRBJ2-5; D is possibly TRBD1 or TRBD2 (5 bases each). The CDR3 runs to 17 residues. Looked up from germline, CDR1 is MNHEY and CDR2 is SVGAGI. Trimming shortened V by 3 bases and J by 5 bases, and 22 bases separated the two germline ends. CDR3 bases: TGTGCCAGCAGTTATAGGCCCCGGGACCTTTATGGGGAGACCCAGTACTTC. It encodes CASSYRPRDLYGETQYF.

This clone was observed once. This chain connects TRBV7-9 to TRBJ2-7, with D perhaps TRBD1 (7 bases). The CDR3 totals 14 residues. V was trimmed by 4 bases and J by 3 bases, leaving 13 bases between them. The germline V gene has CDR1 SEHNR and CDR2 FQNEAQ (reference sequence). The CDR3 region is CASSYAGGFYEQYF. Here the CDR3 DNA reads TGTGCCAGCAGCTACGCAGGGGGGTTCTACGAGCAGTACTTC.

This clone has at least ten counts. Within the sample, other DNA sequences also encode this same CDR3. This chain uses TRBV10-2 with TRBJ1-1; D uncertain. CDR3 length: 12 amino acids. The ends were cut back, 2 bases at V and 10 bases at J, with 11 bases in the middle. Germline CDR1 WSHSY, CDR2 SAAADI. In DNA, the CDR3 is TGCGCCAGCAGTGAGGGCGACAATCGAGCTTTCTTT. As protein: CASSEGDNRAFF.

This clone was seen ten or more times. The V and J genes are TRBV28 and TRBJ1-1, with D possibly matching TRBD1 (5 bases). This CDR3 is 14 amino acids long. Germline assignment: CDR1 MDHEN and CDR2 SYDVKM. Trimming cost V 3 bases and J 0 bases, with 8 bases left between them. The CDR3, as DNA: TGTGCCAGCAGTTTCAGGGCGGTGAACACTGAAGCTTTCTTT. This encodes CASSFRAVNTEAFF.

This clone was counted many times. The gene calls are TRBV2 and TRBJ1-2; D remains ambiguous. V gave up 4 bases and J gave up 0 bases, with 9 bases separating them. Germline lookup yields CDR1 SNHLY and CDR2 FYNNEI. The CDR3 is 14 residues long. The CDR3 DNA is TGTGCCAGCAGTGGGGTCGGACCTAACTATGGCTACACCTTC. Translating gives CASSGVGPNYGYTF.

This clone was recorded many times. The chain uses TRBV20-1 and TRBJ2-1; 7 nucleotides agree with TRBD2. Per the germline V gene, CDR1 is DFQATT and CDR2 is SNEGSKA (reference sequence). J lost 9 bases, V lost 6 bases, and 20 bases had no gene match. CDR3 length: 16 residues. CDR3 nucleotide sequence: TGCAGTGCAGCCCCGCCAAGCGGGGCGGGGGATGGTGAGCAGTTCTTC. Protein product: CSAAPPSGAGDGEQFF.

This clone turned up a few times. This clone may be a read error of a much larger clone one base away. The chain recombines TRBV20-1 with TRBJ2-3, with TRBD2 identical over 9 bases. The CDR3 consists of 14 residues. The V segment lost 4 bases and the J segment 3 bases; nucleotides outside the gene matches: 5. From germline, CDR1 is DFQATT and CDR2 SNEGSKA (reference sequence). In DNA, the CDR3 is TGCAGTGCTAACAGACTAGCGGTAACAGATACGCAGTATTTT. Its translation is CSANRLAVTDTQYF.

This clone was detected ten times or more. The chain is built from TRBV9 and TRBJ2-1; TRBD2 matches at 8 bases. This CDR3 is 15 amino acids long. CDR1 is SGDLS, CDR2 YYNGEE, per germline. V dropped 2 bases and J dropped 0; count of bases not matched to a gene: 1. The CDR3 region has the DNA TGTGCCAGCAGCGTCAGCGGGAGCTCCTACAATGAGCAGTTCTTC. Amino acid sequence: CASSVSGSSYNEQFF.

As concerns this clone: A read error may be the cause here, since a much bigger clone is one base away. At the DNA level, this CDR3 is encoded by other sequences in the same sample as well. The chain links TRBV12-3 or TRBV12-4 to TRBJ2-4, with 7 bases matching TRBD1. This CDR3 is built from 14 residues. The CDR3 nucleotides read TGCGCCAGCAGCCCGGACAGGAACAGAAACATTCAGTACTTC. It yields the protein CASSPDRNRNIQYF.

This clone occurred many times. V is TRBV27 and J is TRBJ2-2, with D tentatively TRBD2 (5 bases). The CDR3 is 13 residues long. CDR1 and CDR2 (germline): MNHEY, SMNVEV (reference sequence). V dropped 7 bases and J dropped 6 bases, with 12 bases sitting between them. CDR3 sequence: CASTGLGAGELFF. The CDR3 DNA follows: TGTGCCAGCACGGGGTTAGGTGCCGGGGAGCTGTTTTTT.

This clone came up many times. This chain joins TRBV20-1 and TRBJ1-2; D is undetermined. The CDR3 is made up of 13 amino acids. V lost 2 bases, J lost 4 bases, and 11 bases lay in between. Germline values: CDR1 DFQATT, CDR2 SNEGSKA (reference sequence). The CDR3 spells CSARTVGLYGYTF. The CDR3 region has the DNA TGCAGTGCTAGAACGGTTGGGCTCTATGGCTACACCTTC.

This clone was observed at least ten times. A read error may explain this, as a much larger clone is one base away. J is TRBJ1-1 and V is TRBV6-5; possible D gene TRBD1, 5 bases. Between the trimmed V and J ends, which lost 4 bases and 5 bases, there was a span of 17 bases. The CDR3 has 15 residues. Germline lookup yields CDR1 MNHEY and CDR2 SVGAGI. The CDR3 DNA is TGTGCCAGCAGTTTCGGGGGGGGACTCGGAACTGAAGCTTTCTTT. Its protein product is CASSFGGGLGTEAFF.

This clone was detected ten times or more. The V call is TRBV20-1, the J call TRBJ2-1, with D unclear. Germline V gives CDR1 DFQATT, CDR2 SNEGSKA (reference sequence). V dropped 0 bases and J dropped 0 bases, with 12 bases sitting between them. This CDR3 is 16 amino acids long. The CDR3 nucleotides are TGCAGTGCTAGAGATTATAGGGTTAGCTCCTACAATGAGCAGTTCTTC. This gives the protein CSARDYRVSSYNEQFF.

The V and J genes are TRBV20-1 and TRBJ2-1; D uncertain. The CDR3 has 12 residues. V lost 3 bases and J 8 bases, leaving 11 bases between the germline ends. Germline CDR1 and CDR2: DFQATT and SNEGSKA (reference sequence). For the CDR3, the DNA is TGCAGTGCTAGCCCTAGGTTGGATGAGCAGTTCTTC. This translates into CSASPRLDEQFF.

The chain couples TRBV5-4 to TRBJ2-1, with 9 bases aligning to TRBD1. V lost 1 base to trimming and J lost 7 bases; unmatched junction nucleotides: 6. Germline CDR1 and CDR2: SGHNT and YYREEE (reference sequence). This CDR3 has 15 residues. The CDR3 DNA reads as TGTGCCAGCAGCTTGAACAGGGGGCTGGCAAATGAGCAGTTCTTC. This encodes CASSLNRGLANEQFF. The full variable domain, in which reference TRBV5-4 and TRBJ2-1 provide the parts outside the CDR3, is ETGVTQSPTHLIKTRGQQVTLRCSSQSGHNTVSWYQQALGQGPQFIFQYYREEENGRGNFPPRFSGLQFPNYSSELNVNALELDDSALYLCASSLNRGLANEQFFGPGTRLTVL.

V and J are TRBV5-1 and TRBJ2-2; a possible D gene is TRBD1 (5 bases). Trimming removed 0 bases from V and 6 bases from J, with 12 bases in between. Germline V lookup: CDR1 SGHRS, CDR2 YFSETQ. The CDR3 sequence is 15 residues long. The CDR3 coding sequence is TGCGCCAGCAGCTTGGCCAGGGCTGAACCCGGGGAGCTGTTTTTT. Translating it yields CASSLARAEPGELFF.

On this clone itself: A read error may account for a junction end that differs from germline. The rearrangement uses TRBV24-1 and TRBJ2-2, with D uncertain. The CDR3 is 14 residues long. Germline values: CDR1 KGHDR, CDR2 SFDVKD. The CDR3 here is CATGDERNTGELFF. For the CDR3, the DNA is TGTGCCACCGGTGATGAAAGGAACACCGGGGAGCTGTTTTTT.